This T cell receptor beta chain was sequenced in a study of blood T cell repertoires in COVID-19. Original analysis: Using reference gene primer amplification, nucleated cell counts were estimated. Measured with immunoSEQ multiplex PCR; TCRdb has only the in-frame clones, and not every one. That table is the source of V, J and clone size, and D and trimming were worked out from the DNA. Of 200,000 to 250,000 clones in the sample, roughly 83% are singletons; the top ten hold approximately 9.1%. Trimming left V 3 bases short and J 4 bases short, with 15 bases between. The CDR3 runs 15 residues. Per the germline V gene, CDR1 is SNHLY and CDR2 is FYNNEI.

The clonotype comes from a man at least 80 years old with acute or convalescent COVID-19. Sequencing input: peripheral blood. This rearrangement joins TRBV2 to TRBJ1-2, with a tentative D call TRBD1 (6 bases). CDR3 protein: CASSEGRTAAYGYTF. DNA for the CDR3: TGTGCCAGCAGTGAGGGAAGGACAGCCGCCTATGGCTACACCTTC.